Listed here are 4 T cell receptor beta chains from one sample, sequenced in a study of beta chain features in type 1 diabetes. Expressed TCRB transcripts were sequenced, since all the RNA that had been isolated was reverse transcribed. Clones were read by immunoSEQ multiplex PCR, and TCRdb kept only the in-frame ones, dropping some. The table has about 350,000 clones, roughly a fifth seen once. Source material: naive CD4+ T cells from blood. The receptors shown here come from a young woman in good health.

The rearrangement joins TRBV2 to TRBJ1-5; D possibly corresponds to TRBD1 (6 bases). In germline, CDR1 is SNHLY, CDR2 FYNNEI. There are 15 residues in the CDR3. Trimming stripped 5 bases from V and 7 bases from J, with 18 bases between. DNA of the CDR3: TGTGCCAGCAGTTATACGGGGGGCGCCGGGCAGCCCCAGCATTTT. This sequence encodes CASSYTGGAGQPQHF.

The CDR3 nucleotides read TGTGCCTACCGACAGGGGACTAACTATGGCTACACCTTC. It encodes CAYRQGTNYGYTF. This sequence joins TRBV30 and TRBJ1-2; 8 bases fit TRBD1. Germline V lookup: CDR1 GTSNPN, CDR2 SVGIG (reference sequence). The CDR3 has 13 residues. V shed 7 bases and J 0 bases; nucleotides not matched to a gene: 4.

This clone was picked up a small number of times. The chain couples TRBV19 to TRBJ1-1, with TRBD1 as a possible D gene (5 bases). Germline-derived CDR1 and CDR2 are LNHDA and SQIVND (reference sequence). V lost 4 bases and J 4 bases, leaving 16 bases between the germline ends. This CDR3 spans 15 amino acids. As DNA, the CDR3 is TGTGCCAGTAGTACAGCCGTGGGGCGCGTCACTGAAGCTTTCTTT. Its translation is CASSTAVGRVTEAFF.

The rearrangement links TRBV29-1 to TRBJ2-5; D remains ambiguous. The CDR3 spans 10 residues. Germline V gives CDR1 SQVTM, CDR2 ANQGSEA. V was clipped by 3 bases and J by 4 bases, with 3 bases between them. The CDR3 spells CSVDRETQYF. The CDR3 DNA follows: TGCAGCGTTGACAGAGAGACCCAGTACTTC.